A selection of T cell receptor beta chains follows, all from one sample in a study of blood T cell repertoires in COVID-19. Clones were read by immunoSEQ multiplex PCR, and TCRdb kept only the in-frame ones, dropping some. The sample holds under 250,000 clones, about 80% seen once. The material sequenced was peripheral blood. Receptor source: a young man who had recovered from COVID-19. The CDR3 runs from the conserved cysteine through the conserved F or W. Each record gives: CDR3 protein, CDR3 DNA, J gene, clone size, V gene, D gene. A D gene is named only where the DNA matches it firmly. A row's size may be missing; if present it is once, few, many or a size class.

cdr3_aa: CASSFGGTVGTGELFF; cdr3_nt: TGTGCCAGCAGCTTCGGCGGGACAGTTGGGACCGGGGAGCTGTTTTTT; j_call: TRBJ2-2; clone_size: -; v_call: TRBV5-4; d_call: -
cdr3_aa: CSVVAWPGVGEQFF; cdr3_nt: TGCAGCGTTGTAGCTTGGCCCGGGGTGGGCGAGCAGTTCTTC; j_call: TRBJ2-1; clone_size: -; v_call: TRBV29-1; d_call: -
cdr3_aa: CASSLGQGVKYEQYF; cdr3_nt: TGTGCCAGCAGTTTAGGGCAGGGGGTGAAGTACGAGCAGTACTTC; j_call: TRBJ2-7; clone_size: -; v_call: TRBV6-6; d_call: TRBD1
cdr3_aa: CASSLAGQGYSPLHF; cdr3_nt: TGTGCCAGCAGCTTGGCAGGACAGGGATATTCACCCCTCCACTTT; j_call: TRBJ1-6; clone_size: many; v_call: TRBV5-4; d_call: TRBD1
cdr3_aa: CATSPGGQGAEAFF; cdr3_nt: TGTGCCACCAGCCCGGGGGGACAGGGTGCTGAAGCTTTCTTT; j_call: TRBJ1-1; clone_size: -; v_call: TRBV24-1; d_call: TRBD1
cdr3_aa: CASSQGGSDEQFF; cdr3_nt: TGTGCCAGCAGCCAAGGAGGGTCGGATGAGCAGTTCTTC; j_call: TRBJ2-1; clone_size: few; v_call: TRBV4-2; d_call: -
cdr3_aa: CSVGGRTGTMTF; cdr3_nt: TGCAGCGTTGGGGGGCGGACAGGGACGATGACCTTC; j_call: TRBJ1-2; clone_size: -; v_call: TRBV29-1; d_call: TRBD1
cdr3_aa: CATGPGQRPNTGELFF; cdr3_nt: TGTGCCACCGGACCGGGACAGAGACCGAACACCGGGGAGCTGTTTTTT; j_call: TRBJ2-2; clone_size: -; v_call: TRBV15; d_call: TRBD1
cdr3_aa: CASSLQEGTDTQYF; cdr3_nt: TGTGCCAGCAGCTTGCAGGAAGGAACAGATACGCAGTATTTT; j_call: TRBJ2-3; clone_size: -; v_call: TRBV7-8; d_call: -
cdr3_aa: CASSPSPLATRQQYNEQFF; cdr3_nt: TGCGCCAGCAGCCCGAGCCCACTAGCGACCCGGCAACAATACAATGAGCAGTTCTTC; j_call: TRBJ2-1; clone_size: many; v_call: TRBV4-1; d_call: TRBD2
cdr3_aa: CASGGVKNSPLHF; cdr3_nt: TGTGCCAGCGGGGGGGTCAAGAATTCACCCCTCCACTTT; j_call: TRBJ1-6; clone_size: -; v_call: TRBV2; d_call: -
cdr3_aa: CASSTGTPGANVLTF; cdr3_nt: TGTGCCAGCAGCACCGGGACTCCTGGGGCCAACGTCCTGACTTTC; j_call: TRBJ2-6; clone_size: once; v_call: TRBV7-9; d_call: -
cdr3_aa: CASSSYETYEQYF; cdr3_nt: TGTGCCAGCAGTTCCTATGAGACCTACGAGCAGTACTTC; j_call: TRBJ2-7; clone_size: -; v_call: TRBV13; d_call: -
cdr3_aa: CASQTGGGSPLHF; cdr3_nt: TGTGCCAGTCAAACAGGGGGCGGATCACCCCTCCACTTT; j_call: TRBJ1-6; clone_size: -; v_call: TRBV19; d_call: TRBD1
cdr3_aa: CASSSTGTSAEAFF; cdr3_nt: TGTGCCAGCAGCTCGACAGGGACATCAGCTGAAGCTTTCTTT; j_call: TRBJ1-1; clone_size: many; v_call: TRBV7-3; d_call: TRBD1
cdr3_aa: CATSPGGDTQYF; cdr3_nt: TGTGCCACCAGTCCAGGGGGCGATACGCAGTATTTT; j_call: TRBJ2-3; clone_size: -; v_call: TRBV24-1; d_call: TRBD1
cdr3_aa: CASSQDSLPNTEAFF; cdr3_nt: TGTGCCAGCAGCCAGGACAGCCTTCCGAACACTGAAGCTTTCTTT; j_call: TRBJ1-1; clone_size: -; v_call: TRBV7-6; d_call: -
cdr3_aa: CASSRGGAKTEAFF; cdr3_nt: TGTGCCAGCAGTCGTGGGGGGGCGAAGACTGAAGCTTTCTTT; j_call: TRBJ1-1; clone_size: -; v_call: TRBV9; d_call: -
cdr3_aa: CASSLEGPSGNTIYF; cdr3_nt: TGTGCCAGCAGCTTGGAGGGGCCCTCTGGAAACACCATATATTTT; j_call: TRBJ1-3; clone_size: -; v_call: TRBV5-4; d_call: -
cdr3_aa: CASSSAGQGLETQYF; cdr3_nt: TGTGCCAGTAGTTCGGCGGGACAGGGTTTGGAGACCCAGTACTTC; j_call: TRBJ2-5; clone_size: once; v_call: TRBV19; d_call: TRBD1
cdr3_aa: CASSQDQLNTEAFF; cdr3_nt: TGTGCCAGCAGCCAAGATCAGTTGAACACTGAAGCTTTCTTT; j_call: TRBJ1-1; clone_size: -; v_call: TRBV4-2; d_call: -
cdr3_aa: CASSSRGFGETDTQYF; cdr3_nt: TGCGCCAGCAGCTCTCGAGGTTTCGGGGAGACAGATACGCAGTATTTT; j_call: TRBJ2-3; clone_size: few; v_call: TRBV5-1; d_call: -
cdr3_aa: CASSPGGGGSSYTGELFF; cdr3_nt: TGTGCCAGCAGTCCAGGGGGCGGCGGAAGTAGCTACACCGGGGAGCTGTTTTTT; j_call: TRBJ2-2; clone_size: -; v_call: TRBV25-1; d_call: TRBD1
cdr3_aa: CASSPRTSSSYNEQFF; cdr3_nt: TGTGCCAGCAGCCCCAGGACTAGCAGCTCCTACAATGAGCAGTTCTTC; j_call: TRBJ2-1; clone_size: -; v_call: TRBV7-2; d_call: TRBD2
cdr3_aa: CASSYSVQGGYGYTF; cdr3_nt: TGTGCCAGCAGTTACAGTGTGCAGGGGGGCTATGGCTACACCTTC; j_call: TRBJ1-2; clone_size: -; v_call: TRBV6-5; d_call: TRBD1
cdr3_aa: CASSIGETGGEETQYF; cdr3_nt: TGTGCCAGTAGTATCGGGGAAACAGGGGGGGAAGAGACCCAGTACTTC; j_call: TRBJ2-5; clone_size: -; v_call: TRBV19; d_call: -
cdr3_aa: CATSDPRFGNTIYF; cdr3_nt: TGTGCCACCAGTGATCCGCGGTTCGGAAACACCATATATTTT; j_call: TRBJ1-3; clone_size: -; v_call: TRBV24-1; d_call: -
cdr3_aa: CASSIGDRYTGELFF; cdr3_nt: TGTGCCAGTAGTATCGGAGACAGATACACCGGGGAGCTGTTTTTT; j_call: TRBJ2-2; clone_size: -; v_call: TRBV19; d_call: -
cdr3_aa: CASSQTGDYGYTF; cdr3_nt: TGTGCCAGCAGCCAAACAGGGGATTATGGCTACACCTTC; j_call: TRBJ1-2; clone_size: -; v_call: TRBV4-2; d_call: TRBD1
cdr3_aa: CSVVQGTAKNIQYF; cdr3_nt: TGCAGCGTTGTACAGGGGACGGCCAAAAACATTCAGTACTTC; j_call: TRBJ2-4; clone_size: -; v_call: TRBV29-1; d_call: TRBD1
cdr3_aa: CASSPPAASGNTIYF; cdr3_nt: TGTGCCAGCTCACCCCCTGCGGCTTCTGGAAACACCATATATTTT; j_call: TRBJ1-3; clone_size: -; v_call: TRBV18; d_call: -
cdr3_aa: CASSYYDRFGETQYF; cdr3_nt: TGTGCCAGCAGTTACTACGACAGGTTCGGCGAGACCCAGTACTTC; j_call: TRBJ2-5; clone_size: -; v_call: TRBV6-5; d_call: -
cdr3_aa: CASSTPDRPPYEQYF; cdr3_nt: TGTGCCAGTAGTACCCCAGACAGGCCCCCCTACGAGCAGTACTTC; j_call: TRBJ2-7; clone_size: -; v_call: TRBV19; d_call: -
cdr3_aa: CASSSRVYNEQFF; cdr3_nt: TGTGCCAGCAGCTCCCGGGTCTACAATGAGCAGTTCTTC; j_call: TRBJ2-1; clone_size: -; v_call: TRBV12-3/TRBV12-4; d_call: -
cdr3_aa: CATSLGEGQGYSPLHF; cdr3_nt: TGTGCCACCAGCCTCGGGGAGGGGCAGGGCTACTCACCCCTCCACTTT; j_call: TRBJ1-6; clone_size: -; v_call: TRBV15; d_call: -
cdr3_aa: CASGHQVGNGYTF; cdr3_nt: TGTGCCAGCGGCCATCAGGTCGGAAACGGCTACACCTTC; j_call: TRBJ1-2; clone_size: -; v_call: TRBV7-9; d_call: -
cdr3_aa: CASSLSGVSPLHF; cdr3_nt: TGTGCCAGCAGCCTATCCGGAGTTTCACCCCTCCACTTT; j_call: TRBJ1-6; clone_size: -; v_call: TRBV5-6; d_call: -
cdr3_aa: CASSSRTSDRGNSPLHF; cdr3_nt: TGCGCCAGCAGCTCAAGAACTTCCGACAGGGGGAATTCACCCCTCCACTTT; j_call: TRBJ1-6; clone_size: -; v_call: TRBV4-1; d_call: TRBD1
cdr3_aa: CASSLGAGDKAFF; cdr3_nt: TGTGCCAGCAGCTTGGGGGCGGGCGATAAAGCTTTCTTT; j_call: TRBJ1-1; clone_size: few; v_call: TRBV5-6; d_call: -
cdr3_aa: CASSASGTRVDEQFF; cdr3_nt: TGCGCCAGCAGCGCTAGCGGCACACGGGTCGATGAGCAGTTCTTC; j_call: TRBJ2-1; clone_size: few; v_call: TRBV10-1; d_call: TRBD2
cdr3_aa: CASSPSPRRKETQYF; cdr3_nt: TGCGCCAGCAGCCCTAGCCCCCGTAGGAAGGAGACCCAGTACTTC; j_call: TRBJ2-5; clone_size: -; v_call: TRBV4-1; d_call: -
cdr3_aa: CASRKGLRSSYNEQFF; cdr3_nt: TGCGCCAGCAGAAAAGGACTTCGGAGCTCCTACAATGAGCAGTTCTTC; j_call: TRBJ2-1; clone_size: once; v_call: TRBV10-2; d_call: -
cdr3_aa: CASSVQVYTEAFF; cdr3_nt: TGTGCCAGCAGTGTACAGGTCTACACTGAAGCTTTCTTT; j_call: TRBJ1-1; clone_size: -; v_call: TRBV27; d_call: -
cdr3_aa: CASSFRRAHEQFF; cdr3_nt: TGTGCCAGCAGTTTTCGCAGGGCCCATGAGCAGTTCTTC; j_call: TRBJ2-1; clone_size: -; v_call: TRBV12-3/TRBV12-4; d_call: -
cdr3_aa: CASRWNREAFF; cdr3_nt: TGTGCCAGCAGATGGAACAGGGAAGCTTTCTTT; j_call: TRBJ1-1; clone_size: -; v_call: TRBV7-9; d_call: -
cdr3_aa: CASSEIAGLGNQPQHF; cdr3_nt: TGTGCCAGCAGCGAGATCGCAGGGTTGGGCAATCAGCCCCAGCATTTT; j_call: TRBJ1-5; clone_size: once; v_call: TRBV7-2; d_call: -